The 27 T cell receptor beta chains below come from one sample, sequenced in a study of blood T cells in healthy people across ages. The authors ran a second PCR of 7 to 11 cycles using a sample-barcoded 5' primer and a J-beta primer mix. TCRdb analysed the 5' RACE reads with MiXCR anew, one entry per CDR3 protein. The data show around 1,800,000 distinct CDR3 sequences, with 39% seen just once and around 23% held by the top ten. The material sequenced was blood. The receptor set was obtained from a human donor in good health.

This clonotype has just a few counts. The rearrangement links TRBV12-3 or TRBV12-4 to TRBJ2-7; 8 bases map to TRBD1. CDR3 length: 14 amino acids. Trimming cost V 4 bases and J 7 bases; bases outside gene matches: 9. The CDR3 DNA reads TGTGCCAGCAGTTATCAAACAGGGGGGATTGAGCAGTACTTC. As protein: CASSYQTGGIEQYF.

The chain couples TRBV28 to TRBJ1-5; D call uncertain. V was pared by 4 bases and J by 1 base, with 8 bases between. Germline V gene lookup returns CDR1 MDHEN and CDR2 SYDVKM. This CDR3 is 14 amino acids long. The CDR3 nucleotides read TGTGCCAGCAGTTGTATAAGGAGCAATCAGCCCCAGCATTTT. Translated: CASSCIRSNQPQHF.

This clonotype was detected a few times. The V gene is TRBV5-5, the J gene TRBJ2-7, with TRBD1 matching 8 bases. Germline-derived CDR1 and CDR2 are SGHKS and YYEKEE (reference sequence). The CDR3 consists of 15 residues. Unmatched junction bases numbered 7, after V lost 4 bases and J lost 1 base. CDR3 sequence reads: CASSPRTGTSYEQYF. The CDR3 coding sequence is TGTGCCAGCAGCCCACGGACAGGGACATCCTACGAGCAGTACTTC.

CDR3 in amino acids: CASSTIGNSNQPQHF. In nucleotides, the CDR3 is TGTGCCAGTAGTACTATTGGGAATAGCAATCAGCCCCAGCATTTT. The chain uses TRBV19 and TRBJ1-5; D is unclear. The CDR3 sequence is 15 residues long. The germline gives CDR1 LNHDA, CDR2 SQIVND (reference sequence). Trimming removed 4 bases from V and 0 bases from J, with 10 bases in between.

This clonotype appeared a few times. The V and J genes are TRBV27 and TRBJ1-2, with D perhaps matching TRBD1 (6 bases). This CDR3 is built from 15 residues. V lost 3 bases and J 4 bases, leaving 15 bases between the germline ends. Germline CDR1 is MNHEY and CDR2 is SMNVEV (reference sequence). The CDR3 region is CASSFGGGAGYGYTF. The DNA for the CDR3 is TGTGCCAGCAGTTTTGGCGGGGGCGCTGGCTATGGCTACACCTTC.

This clonotype was observed a handful of times. V is TRBV30 and J is TRBJ2-4; 9 nucleotides line up with TRBD1. The end of the DNA is better explained by TRBJ2-7, so the J call may be wrong. There are 15 residues in the CDR3. The germline gives CDR1 GTSNPN, CDR2 SVGIG (reference sequence). As DNA, the CDR3 is TGTGCCTGGGGGAACTCCGGGACAGGGCACTACGAGCAGTACTTC. It translates to CAWGNSGTGHYEQYF.

This clonotype was picked up a small number of times. A read error may explain this, as a much larger clone is one base away. V usage is TRBV6-2 or TRBV6-3 and J usage is TRBJ2-5; TRBD2 agrees at 11 bases. The CDR3 loop spans 15 amino acids. CDR1 is MNHEY and CDR2 is SVGEGT in the germline V gene. V lost 6 bases and J lost 5; bases outside the gene matches: 8. CDR3 nucleotides: TGTGCCAGCAGACCCGGGACTAGCGGTTGTGAGACCCAGTACTTC. Its translation is CASRPGTSGCETQYF.

V usage is TRBV7-2 and J usage is TRBJ2-7; 8 bases are shared with TRBD1. The CDR3 runs 15 residues. Germline assignment: CDR1 SGHTA and CDR2 FQGNSA. Trimming at V came to 1 base and at J to 2 bases, leaving 4 bases not matched to a gene. The CDR3 loop reads CASSLGMDRAYEQYF. CDR3 in DNA: TGTGCCAGCAGCTTAGGGATGGACAGGGCCTACGAGCAGTACTTC.

The V call is TRBV5-1, the J call TRBJ2-7; 9 nucleotides align to TRBD1. V shed 0 bases and J 0 bases; nucleotides not matched to a gene: 10. The CDR3 length is 18 residues. Germline CDR1 and CDR2: SGHRS and YFSETQ. The CDR3 loop reads CASSLEGTGNASSYEQYF. The CDR3 nucleotides are TGCGCCAGCAGCTTGGAAGGGACAGGGAATGCGAGCTCCTACGAGCAGTACTTC.

The chain links TRBV28 to TRBJ2-7, with D tentatively TRBD1 (6 bases). In germline, CDR1 is MDHEN, CDR2 SYDVKM. Trimming stripped 7 bases from V and 7 bases from J, with 17 bases between. This CDR3 spans 13 amino acids. CDR3 loop: CASKDSQPIEQYF. Here the CDR3 DNA reads TGTGCCAGCAAGGACAGCCAACCGATAGAGCAGTACTTC.

This rearrangement joins TRBV27 to TRBJ1-2; D remains unclear. Germline CDR1 is MNHEY and CDR2 is SMNVEV (reference sequence). CDR3 length: 14 residues. V lost 5 bases, J lost 4 bases, and 14 bases lay in between. The CDR3 loop is CASSMTGPGYGYTF. CDR3 coding DNA: TGTGCCAGCAGTATGACCGGGCCCGGCTATGGCTACACCTTC.

This sequence joins TRBV12-3 or TRBV12-4 and TRBJ1-2, with no clear D. The CDR3 sequence is 14 residues long. V gave up 3 bases and J gave up 8 bases, with 16 bases separating them. The DNA for the CDR3 is TGTGCCAGCAGTTTTGTCCCCAGCCTCGGGGGCTACACCTTC. Amino acid sequence: CASSFVPSLGGYTF.

This chain connects TRBV6-6 to TRBJ1-5, with a tentative D call TRBD1 (5 bases). The germline gives CDR1 MNHNY, CDR2 SVGAGI (reference sequence). The CDR3 runs to 13 residues. V shed 8 bases and J shed 7 bases, with 15 bases lying between them. The chain's CDR3 is CASGAGQLQPQHF. The CDR3 coding sequence is TGTGCCAGCGGTGCGGGGCAATTACAGCCCCAGCATTTT.

This clonotype was seen only a few times. The chain employs TRBV6-2 or TRBV6-3 and TRBJ2-5; a weak D match, TRBD2 (7 bases). V was trimmed by 5 bases and J by 4 bases, leaving 17 bases between them. The CDR3 spans 15 residues. The germline gives CDR1 MNHEY, CDR2 SVGEGT. CDR3 sequence (DNA): TGTGCCAGCAGTCAAACGAGGGGGGGAGGAGAGACCCAGTACTTC. The encoded protein is CASSQTRGGGETQYF.

This clonotype was found a few times. V gene TRBV10-3 combines with J gene TRBJ2-7; the D gene could be TRBD1 or TRBD2 (6 bases each). V was cut by 11 bases and J by 0 bases, with 17 bases left in between. This CDR3 has 14 residues. Germline V gene data show CDR1 as ENHRY and CDR2 as SYGVKD. This CDR3 reads CASEEGDTSYEQYF. The CDR3 region has the DNA TGTGCCTCGGAGGAGGGGGACACCTCCTACGAGCAGTACTTC.

The rearrangement joins TRBV6-2 or TRBV6-3 to TRBJ1-1, with a tentative D call TRBD1 (5 bases). V was shortened by 6 bases and J by 4 bases, with 15 bases between the two germline ends. Germline V lookup: CDR1 MNHEY, CDR2 SVGEGT. The CDR3 extends over 14 amino acids. The CDR3 sequence: CASSLLGTTTEAFF. The CDR3 DNA is TGTGCCAGCAGCCTGCTCGGGACGACCACTGAAGCTTTCTTT.

V usage is TRBV6-2 or TRBV6-3 and J usage is TRBJ2-4, with D possibly matching TRBD1 (5 bases). The J call is in doubt because the DNA end fits TRBJ2-5 better. Germline CDR1 is MNHEY and CDR2 is SVGEGT. The length of the CDR3 is 16 residues. The CDR3: CASSLLRGRERETQYF. In nucleotides, the CDR3 is TGTGCCAGCAGCCTACTTAGGGGCAGGGAAAGAGAGACCCAGTACTTC.

This clonotype has ten or more counts. The chain couples TRBV3-1 to TRBJ2-3; D ambiguous. The germline gives CDR1 LGHDT, CDR2 YNNKEL (reference sequence). V was trimmed by 4 bases and J by 5 bases, leaving 7 bases between them. This CDR3 spans 12 amino acids. The CDR3 bases are TGTGCCAGCAGCCCCCAGATAGATACGCAGTATTTT. It specifies CASSPQIDTQYF.

In this sample, this clonotype turned up many times. The J gene is TRBJ2-5, the V gene TRBV20-1, with no clear D. TRBJ2-7 explains the end of the DNA better; the J call may be wrong. Germline V gene data show CDR1 as DFQATT and CDR2 as SNEGSKA (reference sequence). The CDR3 has 12 residues. CDR3 loop: CSARGRPGEQYF. CDR3 sequence (DNA): TGCAGTGCTAGAGGACGCCCAGGCGAGCAGTACTTC.

This chain joins TRBV15 and TRBJ2-4, with 7 bases aligning to TRBD1. V was clipped by 0 bases and J by 13 bases; unmatched bases: 18. The length of the CDR3 is 17 residues. The germline V gene encodes CDR1 LNHNV and CDR2 YYDKDF (reference sequence). The CDR3 reads CATSREVFRTGKPVQYF. The CDR3 DNA reads TGTGCCACCAGCAGAGAAGTCTTCAGGACAGGTAAACCAGTACAGTACTTC. Full variable domain (rest looked up from reference TRBV15 and TRBJ2-4): DAMVIQNPRYQVTQFGKPVTLSCSQTLNHNVMYWYQQKSSQAPKLLFHYYDKDFNNEADTPDNFQSRRPNTSFCFLDIRSPGLGDTAMYLCATSREVFRTGKPVQYFGAGTRLSVL.

There are many counts of this clonotype. This sequence joins TRBV9 and TRBJ1-2; D not resolved. In germline, CDR1 is SGDLS, CDR2 YYNGEE. The CDR3 runs to 12 residues. Between the trimmed V and J ends, which lost 3 bases and 8 bases, there was a span of 11 bases. CDR3 region: CASSDNHWGYTF. In DNA, the CDR3 is TGTGCCAGCAGCGACAATCACTGGGGCTACACCTTC.

This clonotype was detected a few times. The chain links TRBV24-1 to TRBJ1-2, with a weak D call TRBD1 (5 bases). There are 11 residues in the CDR3. Germline CDR1 is KGHDR and CDR2 is SFDVKD. V dropped 9 bases and J dropped 4 bases, with 8 bases sitting between them. The CDR3 DNA reads TGTGCCACCGAGGGGACCTATGGCTACACCTTC. The encoded protein is CATEGTYGYTF.

V usage is TRBV7-2 and J usage is TRBJ2-7; 7 nucleotides line up with TRBD1. The DNA end favors TRBJ2-5, so the J call may be wrong. The CDR3 loop spans 13 amino acids. CDR1 and CDR2 from the germline V gene are SGHTA and FQGNSA. CDR3 nucleotides: TGTGCCAGCAGCTCCAGACAGGGACAGACCCAGTACTTC. This sequence encodes CASSSRQGQTQYF.

The J gene is TRBJ2-1, the V gene TRBV30, with 11 bases that match TRBD2. V gave up 5 bases and J gave up 9 bases; unmatched junction bases: 6. Germline V gene sequence: CDR1 GTSNPN, CDR2 SVGIG (reference sequence). The CDR3 length is 13 residues. CDR3 region: CAWDSGGAGEQFF. The CDR3 DNA is TGTGCCTGGGATAGCGGGGGGGCGGGTGAGCAGTTCTTC.

The CDR3 DNA reads as TGTGCCACCAGCAGAGGTACTACCCGAGGAGAGACCCAGTACTTC. Encoded protein: CATSRGTTRGETQYF. V usage is TRBV15 and J usage is TRBJ2-5; D gene unclear. The CDR3 sequence is 15 residues long. The V end lost 1 base, the J end lost 4 bases, and 13 bases lay between the germline ends. Looked up from germline, CDR1 is LNHNV and CDR2 is YYDKDF (reference sequence). The whole variable domain, remainder taken from reference TRBV15 and TRBJ2-5, is DAMVIQNPRYQVTQFGKPVTLSCSQTLNHNVMYWYQQKSSQAPKLLFHYYDKDFNNEADTPDNFQSRRPNTSFCFLDIRSPGLGDTAMYLCATSRGTTRGETQYFGPGTRLLVL.

CDR3 nucleotide sequence: TGTGCCAGCAGTTGGGGCACGGGGGACCTCCCCTACGAGCAGTACTTC. This gives the protein CASSWGTGDLPYEQYF. The V gene is TRBV28, the J gene TRBJ2-7, with a tentative D call TRBD2 (6 bases). Trimming left V 4 bases short and J 2 bases short, with 18 bases between. Germline V lookup: CDR1 MDHEN, CDR2 SYDVKM. CDR3 length: 16 residues.

The chain is built from TRBV20-1 and TRBJ1-1; D unclear. The CDR3 sequence is 15 residues long. Looked up from germline, CDR1 is DFQATT and CDR2 is SNEGSKA (reference sequence). V lost 6 bases and J lost 1, with 18 bases in between. DNA of the CDR3: TGCAGTGCCCCGTCCCCGGTTTTAGGGAACACTGAAGCTTTCTTT. Amino acids: CSAPSPVLGNTEAFF.